These 10 T cell receptor beta chains came from one sample sequenced in a study of OX40 agonist ivuxolimab in advanced cancers. Assay: immunoSEQ multiplex PCR; the TCRdb copy retains only in-frame clones and omits some. Of over 40,000 clones detected, approximately 90% appear once; the ten largest clones hold around 25%. Specimen: CD4+ or CD8+ T cells sorted from blood, collected in a trial of the OX40 agonist ivuxolimab. Every receptor here comes from an adult with an advanced solid tumor such as melanoma, head and neck, liver or kidney cancer.

The chain is built from TRBV15 and TRBJ1-4; D remains unclear. Germline-derived CDR1 and CDR2 are LNHNV and YYDKDF (reference sequence). Trimming shortened V by 1 base and J by 4 bases, and 7 bases separated the two germline ends. The CDR3 runs to 14 residues. The CDR3 protein is CATSRAQRNEKLFF. Here the CDR3 DNA reads TGTGCCACCAGCAGAGCTCAGCGTAATGAAAAACTGTTTTTT.

The gene calls are TRBV5-1 and TRBJ1-3; no definite D call. From germline, CDR1 is SGHRS and CDR2 YFSETQ. The CDR3 totals 13 residues. Trimming took 0 bases from V and 4 from J, leaving 5 bases between them. CDR3 sequence reads: CASSLELGNTIYF. Written as DNA, the CDR3 is TGCGCCAGCAGCTTGGAGTTGGGAAACACCATATATTTT.

J is TRBJ2-7 and V is TRBV5-1; TRBD2 agrees at 7 bases. From germline, CDR1 is SGHRS and CDR2 YFSETQ. Trimming cost V 7 bases and J 5 bases; bases outside gene matches: 3. The CDR3 contains 11 residues. The DNA of the CDR3 is TGCGCCAGCGACGGGGGGAACGAGCAGTACTTC. It translates to CASDGGNEQYF.

This clone was seen only once. The chain couples TRBV5-6 to TRBJ2-7, with D perhaps matching TRBD1 or TRBD2 (5 bases each). Germline lookup yields CDR1 SGHDT and CDR2 YYEEEE. V was clipped by 7 bases and J by 7 bases, with 21 bases between them. The CDR3 contains 14 residues. CDR3: CASLNRDPLLEQYF. The CDR3 DNA reads as TGTGCCAGCCTCAACCGGGACCCCCTGTTAGAGCAGTACTTC.

The chain carries TRBV4-1 and TRBJ2-7, with 11 bases fitting TRBD2. The CDR3 contains 14 residues. Looked up from germline, CDR1 is MGHRA and CDR2 is YSYEKL. The ends lost 3 bases at V and 4 bases at J; junction bases unmatched: 2. CDR3 in amino acids: CASSHGTSGYEQYF. The CDR3 bases are TGCGCCAGCAGCCACGGGACTAGCGGATACGAGCAGTACTTC.

V and J are TRBV7-5 and TRBJ2-3; the table names TRBD2, a call not compared with the DNA. TRBV7-5 is listed as a pseudogene. This CDR3 spans 17 amino acids. Here the CDR3 reads CARSLTEGRLDGDTQYF. In DNA, the CDR3 is TGTGCCAGAAGCTTAACCGAGGGCCGCCTAGATGGAGATACGCAGTATTTT.

The chain has TRBV7-2 and TRBJ1-1; tentatively, D is TRBD1 (5 bases). Germline CDR1 SGHTA, CDR2 FQGNSA. Trimming removed 2 bases at V and 1 base at J, with 11 bases between. The CDR3 extends over 15 amino acids. The CDR3 protein is CASSLMATANTEAFF. In DNA, the CDR3 is TGTGCCAGCAGCTTAATGGCGACAGCGAACACTGAAGCTTTCTTT. The full variable domain, completed using reference TRBV7-2 and TRBJ1-1, is GAGVSQSPSNKVTEKGKDVELRCDPISGHTALYWYRQSLGQGLEFLIYFQGNSAPDKSGLPSDRFSAERTGGSVSTLTIQRTQQEDSAVYLCASSLMATANTEAFFGQGTRLTVV.

This clone was seen a few times. The rearrangement uses TRBV28 and TRBJ1-1, with D unresolved. CDR1 is MDHEN and CDR2 is SYDVKM in the germline V gene. There are 11 residues in the CDR3. V gave up 3 bases and J gave up 7 bases, with 6 bases separating them. In DNA form, the CDR3 reads TGTGCCAGCAGTTTGGCGTTTGAAGCTTTCTTT. Translating gives CASSLAFEAFF.

Of note for this clone: The same CDR3 can be traced to other DNA sequences in this sample. The chain is built from TRBV10-1 and TRBJ2-7, with D unclear. The CDR3 sequence is 12 residues long. Per the germline V gene, CDR1 is WNHNN and CDR2 is SYGVQD (reference sequence). V lost 0 bases and J lost 4, with 4 bases in between. The CDR3 region has the DNA TGCGCCAGCAGTGAGTCGGGTTACGAGCAGTACTTC. Amino acids: CASSESGYEQYF.

The rearrangement joins TRBV15 to TRBJ1-1; D is unclear. CDR3 length equals 13 residues. Germline CDR1 is LNHNV and CDR2 is YYDKDF (reference sequence). V lost 0 bases, J lost 0 bases, and 2 bases lay in between. CDR3: CATSREVNTEAFF. In DNA, the CDR3 is TGTGCCACCAGCAGAGAAGTGAACACTGAAGCTTTCTTT.